This TCR beta chain originates from a study of blood T cell repertoires in COVID-19. In the study overall: Acute-phase and convalescent COVID-19 samples originated in the United States, Italy and Spain. From T cells, B-cell-depleted T cells, or PBMCs came the material, which was cDNA or gDNA.

Trimming left V 1 base short and J 8 bases short, with 8 bases between. Germline assignment: CDR1 SGHNT and CDR2 YYREEE (reference sequence). This CDR3 comprises 12 residues. Only in-frame clones appear in the TCRdb table, and some are missing; sequencing was by immunoSEQ multiplex PCR. The sample includes more than 150,000 clones, about 87% of them seen just once. The TCR was taken from a man aged 35-49 years with active or convalescent COVID-19. The chain carries TRBV5-4 and TRBJ2-3; D may be TRBD2 (6 bases). The sample consisted of peripheral blood. CDR3 coding DNA: TGTGCCAGCAGCTTGATCGGGAGTACGCAGTATTTT. Its translation is CASSLIGSTQYF.